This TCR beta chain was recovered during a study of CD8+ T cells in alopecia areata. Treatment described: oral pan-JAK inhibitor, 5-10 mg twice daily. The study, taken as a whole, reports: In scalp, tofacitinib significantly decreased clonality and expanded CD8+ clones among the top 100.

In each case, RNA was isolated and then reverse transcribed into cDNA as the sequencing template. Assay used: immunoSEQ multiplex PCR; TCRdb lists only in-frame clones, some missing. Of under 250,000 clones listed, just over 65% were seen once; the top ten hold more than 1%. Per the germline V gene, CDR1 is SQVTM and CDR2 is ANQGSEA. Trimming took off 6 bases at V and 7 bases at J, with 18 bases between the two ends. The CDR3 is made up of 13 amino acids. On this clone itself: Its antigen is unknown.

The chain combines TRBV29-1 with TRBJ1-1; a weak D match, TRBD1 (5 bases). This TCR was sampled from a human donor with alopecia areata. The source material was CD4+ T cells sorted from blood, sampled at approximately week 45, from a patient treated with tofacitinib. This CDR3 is CSVNTQGVLEAFF. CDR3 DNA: TGCAGCGTCAACACCCAAGGGGTCCTTGAAGCTTTCTTT.